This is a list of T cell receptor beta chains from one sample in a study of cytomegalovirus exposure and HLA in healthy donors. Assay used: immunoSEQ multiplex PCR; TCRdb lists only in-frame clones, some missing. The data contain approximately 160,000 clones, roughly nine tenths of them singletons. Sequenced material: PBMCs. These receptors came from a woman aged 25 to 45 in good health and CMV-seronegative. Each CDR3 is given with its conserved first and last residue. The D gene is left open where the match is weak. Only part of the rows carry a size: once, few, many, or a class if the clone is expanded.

TGTGCCAGCAGCTGGGGGCCGTTTGGTGGGAATGAGCAGTTCTTC CASSWGPFGGNEQFF TRBV5-6 NA TRBJ2-1 NA
TGCGCCAGCAGCCAAGAAAGTAAAGGAGCCTACGAGCAGTACTTC CASSQESKGAYEQYF TRBV4-1 NA TRBJ2-7 once
TGCGCCAGCAGCTTCGGGGGTACTAATGAAAAACTGTTTTTT CASSFGGTNEKLFF TRBV5-1 NA TRBJ1-4 NA
TGCGCCAGCAGCCAAGACCTTCCCGGGGGGTGGCAAGAGACCCAGTACTTC CASSQDLPGGWQETQYF TRBV4-3 TRBD2 TRBJ2-5 once
TGTGCCAGTAGTGGCCGGGGCACCGGGGAGCTGTTTTTT CASSGRGTGELFF TRBV19 NA TRBJ2-2 NA
TGTGCCACCAGCAAAGCGCTCGGACAGGGAAGAGAAAAACTGTTTTTT CATSKALGQGREKLFF TRBV15 TRBD1 TRBJ1-4 NA
TGTGCCAGCAGCCCGGGACCTTTCTACGAGCAGTACTTC CASSPGPFYEQYF TRBV27 NA TRBJ2-7 NA
TGTGCCAGCAGCTTAAGGGGTCCAGATACGCAGTATTTT CASSLRGPDTQYF TRBV7-8 NA TRBJ2-3 NA
TGTGCCAGCAGCTTCTCCTACGAGCAGTACTTC CASSFSYEQYF TRBV7-3 NA TRBJ2-7 few
TGCGCCAGCAGCCTAGGACAGGGACGGACTGAAGCTTTCTTT CASSLGQGRTEAFF TRBV4-3 TRBD1 TRBJ1-1 NA
TGTGCCAGCAGTTTTGGGGTGAATGGGCCCGGGGGCAATCAGCCCCAGCATTTT CASSFGVNGPGGNQPQHF TRBV28 NA TRBJ1-5 NA
TGTGCCAGCAGTTACTCGAGGGACAGGTTTTGGGGCGAGCAGTACTTC CASSYSRDRFWGEQYF TRBV6-6 TRBD1 TRBJ2-7 once
TGCGCCAGCAGCAGAGACAGGGCCGAGCAGTACTTC CASSRDRAEQYF TRBV5-1 TRBD1 TRBJ2-7 once
TGCGCCAGCAGCGAAACAGGGGGCTGGGAGACCCAGTACTTC CASSETGGWETQYF TRBV5-1 TRBD1 TRBJ2-5 NA